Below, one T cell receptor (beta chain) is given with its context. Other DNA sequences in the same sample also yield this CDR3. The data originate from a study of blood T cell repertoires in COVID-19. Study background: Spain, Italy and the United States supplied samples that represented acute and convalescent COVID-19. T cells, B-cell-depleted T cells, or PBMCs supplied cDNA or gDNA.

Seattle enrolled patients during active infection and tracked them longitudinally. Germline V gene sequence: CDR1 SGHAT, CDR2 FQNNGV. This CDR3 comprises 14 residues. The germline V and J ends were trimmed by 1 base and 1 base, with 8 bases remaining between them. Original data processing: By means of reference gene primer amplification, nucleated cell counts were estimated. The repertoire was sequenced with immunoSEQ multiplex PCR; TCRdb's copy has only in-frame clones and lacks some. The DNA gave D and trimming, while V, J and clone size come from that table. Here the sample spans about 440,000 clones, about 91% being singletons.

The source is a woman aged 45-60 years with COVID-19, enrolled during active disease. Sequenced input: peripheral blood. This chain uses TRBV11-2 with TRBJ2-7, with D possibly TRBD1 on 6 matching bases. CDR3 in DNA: TGTGCCAGCAGCTTAGGGGGGCCTTCCTACGAGCAGTACTTC. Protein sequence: CASSLGGPSYEQYF.